The 4 T cell receptor beta chains below come from one sample, sequenced in a study of blood T cell repertoires in COVID-19. The table came from immunoSEQ multiplex PCR; TCRdb's copy has only in-frame clones and leaves some out. The sample includes approximately 93,000 clones, over 70% of them seen just once. The material sequenced was peripheral blood. These TCRs come from a human donor in a cohort sampled during active COVID-19.

This sequence joins TRBV5-1 and TRBJ2-2, with a tentative D call TRBD2 (5 bases). Germline CDR1 is SGHRS and CDR2 is YFSETQ. The V end was cut by 4 bases, the J end by 2 bases, with 15 bases between. The CDR3 extends over 16 amino acids. CDR3 bases: TGCGCCAGCAGCCGCATCCCCGGGGTTAACACCGGGGAGCTGTTTTTT. Its translation: CASSRIPGVNTGELFF.

This clone is categorized as medium-sized (0.01 to 0.1%). V and J are TRBV5-1 and TRBJ2-2; a possible D gene is TRBD1 (5 bases). V lost 4 bases, J lost 0 bases, and 10 bases lay in between. This CDR3 comprises 15 residues. Germline V gene sequence: CDR1 SGHRS, CDR2 YFSETQ. CDR3 sequence: CASSQDSSNTGELFF. CDR3 DNA sequence: TGCGCCAGCAGCCAAGACAGTTCGAACACCGGGGAGCTGTTTTTT.

The genes are TRBV6-5 and TRBJ2-1; D might be TRBD2 (5 bases). Germline V gives CDR1 MNHEY, CDR2 SVGAGI. Between the trimmed V and J ends, which lost 0 bases and 0 bases, there was a span of 9 bases. This CDR3 has 16 amino acids. The CDR3 is CASSYSRASSYNEQFF. The CDR3 DNA reads as TGTGCCAGCAGTTACTCGAGGGCCAGCTCCTACAATGAGCAGTTCTTC.

The chain uses TRBV7-9 and TRBJ1-1; D not certain. The V and J ends lost 1 base and 3 bases respectively, with 21 bases between them. Germline loops: CDR1 SEHNR, CDR2 FQNEAQ (reference sequence). CDR3 length: 18 amino acids. The CDR3 DNA reads TGTGCCAGCAGCTTAGAGGTTAAACAGAGGCGGCGGGACACTGAAGCTTTCTTT. As protein: CASSLEVKQRRRDTEAFF.